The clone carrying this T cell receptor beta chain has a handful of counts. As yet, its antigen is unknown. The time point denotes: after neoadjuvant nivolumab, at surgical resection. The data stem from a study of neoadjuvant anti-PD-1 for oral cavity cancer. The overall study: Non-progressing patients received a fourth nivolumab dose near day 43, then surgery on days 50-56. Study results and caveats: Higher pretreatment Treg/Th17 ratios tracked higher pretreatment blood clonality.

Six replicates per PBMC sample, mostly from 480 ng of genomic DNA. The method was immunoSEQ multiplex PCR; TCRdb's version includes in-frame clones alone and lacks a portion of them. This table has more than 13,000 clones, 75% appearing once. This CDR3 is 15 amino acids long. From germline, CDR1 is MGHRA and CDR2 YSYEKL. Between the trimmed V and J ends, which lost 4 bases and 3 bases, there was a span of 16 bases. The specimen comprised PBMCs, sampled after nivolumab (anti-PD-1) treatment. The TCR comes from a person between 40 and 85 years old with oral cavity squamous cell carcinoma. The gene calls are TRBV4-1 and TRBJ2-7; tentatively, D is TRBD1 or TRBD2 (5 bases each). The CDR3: CASSPIFRGSYEQYF. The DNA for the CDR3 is TGCGCCAGCAGCCCCATATTCCGGGGCAGCTACGAGCAGTACTTC.